This note documents a single T cell receptor (beta chain) sequence. This specimen comes from a study of Ad26.COV2.S vaccination and SARS-CoV-2 variants. Treatment reported: 15 to 20 received Ad26.COV2.S at low or high dose, single or two shots; about 5 received placebo; per-sample allocation not given. Repertoires come from day 63 after the first vaccine or placebo injection. Assay used: immunoSEQ multiplex PCR; TCRdb lists only in-frame clones, some missing. The data hold roughly 700,000 clones, with around 90% observed a single time. After removal of 2 bases from V and 7 bases from J, the junction contained 11 bases not matched to a gene. The CDR3 runs 17 residues. CDR1 SGHRS and CDR2 YFSETQ come from the germline V gene.

The receptor was isolated from a person between 18 and 65 years old who received the Ad26.COV2.S COVID-19 vaccine or a placebo. The source material was peripheral blood, sampled in a trial of Ad26.COV2.S vaccine versus placebo. V usage is TRBV5-1 and J usage is TRBJ2-2; TRBD2 aligns across 10 bases. CDR3 nucleotide sequence: TGCGCCAGCAGCTTAAACACGCCTAGCGGGAGAGGCGGGGAGCTGTTTTTT. This encodes CASSLNTPSGRGGELFF.